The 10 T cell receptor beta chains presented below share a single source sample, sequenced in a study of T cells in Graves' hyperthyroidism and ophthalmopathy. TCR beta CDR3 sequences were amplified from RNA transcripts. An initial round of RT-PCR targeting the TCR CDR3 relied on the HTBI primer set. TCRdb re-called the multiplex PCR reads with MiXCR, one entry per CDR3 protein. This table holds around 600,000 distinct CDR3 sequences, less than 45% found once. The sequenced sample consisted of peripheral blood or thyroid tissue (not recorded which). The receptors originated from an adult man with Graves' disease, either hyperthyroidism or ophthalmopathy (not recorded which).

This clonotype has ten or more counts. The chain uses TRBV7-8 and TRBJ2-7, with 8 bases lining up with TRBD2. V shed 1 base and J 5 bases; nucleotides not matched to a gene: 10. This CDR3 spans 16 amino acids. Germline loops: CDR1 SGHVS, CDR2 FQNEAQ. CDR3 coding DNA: TGTGCCAGCAGCTTAGGTCGGGGGCCAGCGGGGGACGAGCAGTACTTC. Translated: CASSLGRGPAGDEQYF.

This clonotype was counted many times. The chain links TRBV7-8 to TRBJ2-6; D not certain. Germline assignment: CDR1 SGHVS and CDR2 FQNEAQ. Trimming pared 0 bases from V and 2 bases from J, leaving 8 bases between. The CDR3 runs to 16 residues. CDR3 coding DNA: TGTGCCAGCAGCTTAGCGTCGGGTCCTGGGGCCAACGTCCTGACTTTC. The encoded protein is CASSLASGPGANVLTF.

Here the CDR3 reads CASSPRQAPNEKLFF. The CDR3 region has the DNA TGTGCCAGCAGCCCCCGACAGGCGCCTAATGAAAAACTGTTTTTT. The rearrangement joins TRBV7-9 to TRBJ1-4; D perhaps matches TRBD1 (6 bases). Germline V gene sequence: CDR1 SEHNR, CDR2 FQNEAQ (reference sequence). V lost 5 bases, J lost 3 bases, and 13 bases lay in between. The CDR3 has 15 residues.

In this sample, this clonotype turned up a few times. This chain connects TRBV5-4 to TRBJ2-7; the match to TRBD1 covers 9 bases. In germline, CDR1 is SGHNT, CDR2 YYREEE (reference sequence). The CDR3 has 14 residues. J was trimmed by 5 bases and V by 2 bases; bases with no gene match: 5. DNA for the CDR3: TGTGCCAGCAGCTTCTACAGGACAGGGGACGAGCAGTACTTC. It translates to CASSFYRTGDEQYF. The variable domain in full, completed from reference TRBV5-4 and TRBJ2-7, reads ETGVTQSPTHLIKTRGQQVTLRCSSQSGHNTVSWYQQALGQGPQFIFQYYREEENGRGNFPPRFSGLQFPNYSSELNVNALELDDSALYLCASSFYRTGDEQYFGPGTRLTVT.

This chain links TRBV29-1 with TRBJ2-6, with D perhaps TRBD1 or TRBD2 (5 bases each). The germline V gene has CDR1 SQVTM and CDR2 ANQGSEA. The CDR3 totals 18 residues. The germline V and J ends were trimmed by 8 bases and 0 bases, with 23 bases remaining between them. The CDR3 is CSLFGGRTESSGANVLTF. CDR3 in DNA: TGCAGCTTGTTTGGGGGACGGACCGAGAGCTCTGGGGCCAACGTCCTGACTTTC.

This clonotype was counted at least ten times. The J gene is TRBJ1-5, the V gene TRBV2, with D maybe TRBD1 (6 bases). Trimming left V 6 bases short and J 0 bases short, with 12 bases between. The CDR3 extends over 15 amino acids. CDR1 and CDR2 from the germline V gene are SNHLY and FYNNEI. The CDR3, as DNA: TGTGCCAGCAGGGGAGGACAGAGTAGCAATCAGCCCCAGCATTTT. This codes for CASRGGQSSNQPQHF.

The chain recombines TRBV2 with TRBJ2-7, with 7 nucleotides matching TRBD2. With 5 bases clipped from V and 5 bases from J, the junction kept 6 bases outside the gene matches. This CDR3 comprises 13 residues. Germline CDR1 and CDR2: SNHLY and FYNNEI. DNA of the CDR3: TGTGCCAGCAGTCTTCCGGGGAGGGACGAGCAGTACTTC. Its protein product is CASSLPGRDEQYF. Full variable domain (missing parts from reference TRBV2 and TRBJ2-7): EPEVTQTPSHQVTQMGQEVILRCVPISNHLYFYWYRQILGQKVEFLVSFYNNEISEKSEIFDDQFSVERPDGSNFTLKIRSTKLEDSAMYFCASSLPGRDEQYFGPGTRLTVT.

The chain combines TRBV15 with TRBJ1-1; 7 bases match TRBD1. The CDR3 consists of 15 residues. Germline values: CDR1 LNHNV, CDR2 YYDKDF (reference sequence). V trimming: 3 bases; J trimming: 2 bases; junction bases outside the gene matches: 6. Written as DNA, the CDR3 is TGTGCCACCAGCAGGGGGGACAGCTCTAACACTGAAGCTTTCTTT. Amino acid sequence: CATSRGDSSNTEAFF.

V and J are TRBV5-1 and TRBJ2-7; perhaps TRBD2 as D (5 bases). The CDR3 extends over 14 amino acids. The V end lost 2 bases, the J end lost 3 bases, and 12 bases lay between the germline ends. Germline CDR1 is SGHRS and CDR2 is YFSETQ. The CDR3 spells CASSFDGNLYEQYF. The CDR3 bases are TGCGCCAGCAGCTTCGACGGGAATCTCTACGAGCAGTACTTC.

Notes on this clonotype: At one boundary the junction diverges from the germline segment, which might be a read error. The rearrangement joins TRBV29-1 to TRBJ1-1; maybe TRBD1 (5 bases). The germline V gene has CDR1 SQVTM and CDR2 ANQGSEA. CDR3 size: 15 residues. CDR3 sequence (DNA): TGTGCCAGTAGTACGTCAACCGGGGCCCACACTGAAGCTTTCTTT. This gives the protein CASSTSTGAHTEAFF.